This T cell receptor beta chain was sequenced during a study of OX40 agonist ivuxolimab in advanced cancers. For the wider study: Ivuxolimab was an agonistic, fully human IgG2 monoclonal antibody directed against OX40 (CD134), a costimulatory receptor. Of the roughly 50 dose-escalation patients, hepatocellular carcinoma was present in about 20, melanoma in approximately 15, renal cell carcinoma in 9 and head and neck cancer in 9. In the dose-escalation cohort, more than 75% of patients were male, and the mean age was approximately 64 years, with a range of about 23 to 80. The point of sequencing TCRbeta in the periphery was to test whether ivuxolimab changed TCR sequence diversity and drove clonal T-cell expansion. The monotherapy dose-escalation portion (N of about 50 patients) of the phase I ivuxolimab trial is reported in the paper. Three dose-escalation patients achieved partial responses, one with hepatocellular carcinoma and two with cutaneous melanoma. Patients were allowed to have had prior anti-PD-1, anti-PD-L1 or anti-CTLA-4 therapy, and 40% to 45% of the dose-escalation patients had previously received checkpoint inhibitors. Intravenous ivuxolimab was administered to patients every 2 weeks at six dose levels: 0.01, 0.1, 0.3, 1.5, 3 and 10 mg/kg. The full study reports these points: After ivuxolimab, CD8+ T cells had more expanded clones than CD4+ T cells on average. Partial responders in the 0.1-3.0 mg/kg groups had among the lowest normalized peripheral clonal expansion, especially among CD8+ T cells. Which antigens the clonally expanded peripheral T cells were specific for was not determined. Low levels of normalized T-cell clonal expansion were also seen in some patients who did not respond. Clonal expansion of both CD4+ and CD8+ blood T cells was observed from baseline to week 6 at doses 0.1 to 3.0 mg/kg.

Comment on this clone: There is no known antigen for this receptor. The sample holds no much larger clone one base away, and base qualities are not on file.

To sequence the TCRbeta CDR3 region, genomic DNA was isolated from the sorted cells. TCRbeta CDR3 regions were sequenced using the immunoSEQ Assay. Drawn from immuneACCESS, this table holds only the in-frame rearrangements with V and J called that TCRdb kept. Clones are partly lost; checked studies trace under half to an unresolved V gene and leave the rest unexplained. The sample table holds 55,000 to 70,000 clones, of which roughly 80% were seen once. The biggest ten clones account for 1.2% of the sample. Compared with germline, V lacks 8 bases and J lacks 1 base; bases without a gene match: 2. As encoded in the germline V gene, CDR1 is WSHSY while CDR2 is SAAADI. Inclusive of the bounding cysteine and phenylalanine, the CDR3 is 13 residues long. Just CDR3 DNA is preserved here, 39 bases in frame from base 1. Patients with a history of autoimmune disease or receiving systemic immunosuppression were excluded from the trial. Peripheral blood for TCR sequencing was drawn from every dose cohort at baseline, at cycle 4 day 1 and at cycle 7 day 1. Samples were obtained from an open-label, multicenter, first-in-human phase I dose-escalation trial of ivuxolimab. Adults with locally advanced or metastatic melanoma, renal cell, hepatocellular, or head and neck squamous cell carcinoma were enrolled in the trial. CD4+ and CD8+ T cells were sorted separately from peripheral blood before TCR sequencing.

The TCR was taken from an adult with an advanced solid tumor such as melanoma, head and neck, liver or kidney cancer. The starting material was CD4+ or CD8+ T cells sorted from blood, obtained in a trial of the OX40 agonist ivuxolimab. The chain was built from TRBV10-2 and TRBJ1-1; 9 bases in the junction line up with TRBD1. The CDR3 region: CASAGQGNTEAFF. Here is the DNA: TGCGCCAGCGCGGGACAGGGGAACACTGAAGCTTTCTTT.